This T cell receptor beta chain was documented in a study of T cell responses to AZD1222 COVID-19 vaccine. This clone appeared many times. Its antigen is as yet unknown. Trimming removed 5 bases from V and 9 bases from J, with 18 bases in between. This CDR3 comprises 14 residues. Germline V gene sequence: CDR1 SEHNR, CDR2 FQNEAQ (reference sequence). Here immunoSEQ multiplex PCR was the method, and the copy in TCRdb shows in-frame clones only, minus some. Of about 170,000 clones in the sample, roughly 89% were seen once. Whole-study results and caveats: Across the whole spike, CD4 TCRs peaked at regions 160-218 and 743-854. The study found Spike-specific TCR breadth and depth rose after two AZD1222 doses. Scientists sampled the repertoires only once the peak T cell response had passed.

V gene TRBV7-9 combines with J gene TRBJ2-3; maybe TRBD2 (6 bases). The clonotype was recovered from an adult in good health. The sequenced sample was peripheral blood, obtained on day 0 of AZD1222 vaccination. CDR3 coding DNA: TGTGCCAGCAGCCCAGAGGGGACTTCGAGGACGCAGTATTTT. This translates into CASSPEGTSRTQYF.